One TCR beta chain is described in this entry. This sample was taken from a study of control samples from healthy donors and cancer patients. Measured with immunoSEQ multiplex PCR; TCRdb has only the in-frame clones, and not every one. The sample lists approximately 170,000 clones; approximately 90% were seen once. The length of the CDR3 is 16 residues. Germline-derived CDR1 and CDR2 are MNHNS and SASEGT. Trimming cost V 2 bases and J 2 bases, with 10 bases left between them. Sequenced material: blood. The J gene is TRBJ2-6, the V gene TRBV6-1, with a weak D call TRBD2 (5 bases). The sequence was obtained from a woman aged 25 to 39 in good health. For the CDR3, the DNA is TGTGCCAGCAGTGAAAATTGGGGAGCTGGGGCCAACGTCCTGACTTTC. Protein product: CASSENWGAGANVLTF.